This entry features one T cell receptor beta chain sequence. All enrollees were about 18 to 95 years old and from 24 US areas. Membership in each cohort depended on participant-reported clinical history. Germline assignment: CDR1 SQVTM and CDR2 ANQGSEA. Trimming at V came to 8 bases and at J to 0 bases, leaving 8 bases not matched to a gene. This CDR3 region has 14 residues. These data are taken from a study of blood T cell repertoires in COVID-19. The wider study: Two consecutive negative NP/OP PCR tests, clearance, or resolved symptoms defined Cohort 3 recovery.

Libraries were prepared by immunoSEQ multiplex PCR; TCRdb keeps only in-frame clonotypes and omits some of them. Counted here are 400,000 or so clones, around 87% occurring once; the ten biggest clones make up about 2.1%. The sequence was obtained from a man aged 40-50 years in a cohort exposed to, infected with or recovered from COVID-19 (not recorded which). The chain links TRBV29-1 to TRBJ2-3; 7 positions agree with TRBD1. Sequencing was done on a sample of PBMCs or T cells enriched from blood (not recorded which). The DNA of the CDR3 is TGCAGCCTGGCCGGGACAGCTAGCACAGATACGCAGTATTTT. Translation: CSLAGTASTDTQYF.